What follows is one TCR beta chain and its context. This clone was seen just once. What this receptor recognizes is not known. Base quality data are lacking; no much larger clone is found one base away. The data were taken from a study of cytomegalovirus exposure and HLA in healthy donors (dated 2017 in TCRdb). Broadly, across the study: According to a later analysis, one platform produced both the approximately 110 validation repertoires and the 670 or so repertoires of the first cohort. Along with the approximately 700-subject first cohort, a separate validation cohort of over a hundred different subjects was used. The study combined high-throughput TCR immunosequencing, statistical association of individual TCRs with disease status, and machine learning to predict cytomegalovirus infection status. The study aimed to test whether cataloging public T cell receptors could reveal signatures of past pathogen exposure.

The paper as a whole reports these results and caveats: In a later analysis, TCRs clustered in the first cohort were found to also tend to co-occur in the 130 or so validation repertoires, with over 90% of cluster scores above 0. Most TCR sequences were observed very rarely across donors, whereas some public TCRs were present in many individuals. The classifier was reported to diagnose cytomegalovirus status with high specificity and sensitivity in both the original and validation cohorts. A later analysis had no HLA typing for the validation cohort, so co-occurrence there was scored across all 130 or so repertoires. In vitro tests confirmed that a few of the cytomegalovirus-associated TCR beta chains recognize cytomegalovirus antigens. In the study, approximately 160 TCR beta chains were listed as associated with cytomegalovirus. It was suggested by the authors that the approach could potentially be generalized to other disease states and immunological phenotypes.

Based on the germline V gene (reference sequence), the CDR1 and CDR2 sequences are SEHNR and FQNEAQ. The CDR3 holds 16 amino acids from the cysteine to the phenylalanine. The read is trimmed to its CDR3 DNA, 48 bases read in frame from base 1. V lost 5 bases and J lost 2 bases; the stretch between them is 16 bases long. The donors belonged to the validation cohort of over a hundred subjects, which was separate from the roughly 700-subject first cohort. The library was built by means of the immunoSEQ multiplex PCR assay. On the study's bioinformatics: A statistical classification framework was built for diagnosing cytomegalovirus status from the catalog of TCR beta chain sequences. Here the immuneACCESS table is served through TCRdb, limited to in-frame sequences with V and J called. Missing clones are a known gap in these copies; in checked studies unresolved V genes cover under half, and the rest lacks a known reason. V and J calls and clone size are those listed in that table; D and trimming were worked out from the DNA. The sample has hundreds of thousands of clones on record, roughly 88% of them singletons. Of the sample, 0.83% is held by the ten largest clones.

The sequence links TRBV7-9 to TRBJ1-5; a tentative D match to TRBD1 spans 5 bases. The sample was PBMCs. The clonotype comes from a woman aged 18 to 35 in good health and CMV-seronegative. The DNA sequence is given as TGTGCCAGCAGCCTAATGGGGCCGGGGGGCAATCAGCCCCAGCATTTT. It encodes CASSLMGPGGNQPQHF.